The 19 T cell receptor beta chains reported below all come from one sample, sequenced in a study of CD8+ T cells in alopecia areata. Sequencing templates came from extracted RNA that was reverse transcribed into cDNA. Libraries were prepared by immunoSEQ multiplex PCR; TCRdb keeps only in-frame clonotypes and omits some of them. Here the sample spans roughly 4,300 clones, around 60% being singletons. The treatment here: oral pan-JAK inhibitor, 5-10 mg twice daily. Peripheral blood, together with lesional scalp punch biopsies, was collected from alopecia areata patients. Sequences were derived from skin, sampled at week 4, from a patient treated with tofacitinib. Source of these receptors: a human donor with alopecia areata.

V and J are TRBV29-1 and TRBJ2-7; either TRBD1 or TRBD2 may supply D (5 bases each). This CDR3 has 13 residues. Germline V CDR1 and CDR2: SQVTM, ANQGSEA. V lost 4 bases and J lost 5, with 15 bases in between. The CDR3: CSVVGTFTDEQYF. The CDR3 nucleotides are TGCAGCGTTGTAGGGACGTTTACCGACGAGCAGTACTTC.

The rearrangement joins TRBV5-1 to TRBJ2-1, with D possibly TRBD2 on 6 matching bases. V shed 0 bases and J shed 2 bases, with 9 bases lying between them. The CDR3 covers 15 residues. The germline gives CDR1 SGHRS, CDR2 YFSETQ. CDR3 bases: TGCGCCAGCAGCTTGGCGGGCGGGGCCTACAATGAGCAGTTCTTC. This sequence encodes CASSLAGGAYNEQFF.

The chain carries TRBV27 and TRBJ2-7, with 9 nucleotides matching TRBD1. This CDR3 has 15 residues. Germline V gene data show CDR1 as MNHEY and CDR2 as SMNVEV (reference sequence). J gave up 2 bases and V 5 bases, and 7 bases lay outside the gene matches. The CDR3 region has the DNA TGTGCCAGCAGTGGGAGGGGGACAGGGCCCTACGAGCAGTACTTC. As protein: CASSGRGTGPYEQYF.

In this sample, this clone is large. The rearrangement joins TRBV5-1 to TRBJ2-7, with 8 bases lining up with TRBD1. The CDR3 covers 17 residues. The J segment lost 3 bases and the V segment lost 3 bases, leaving 14 bases of the junction unmatched. From germline, CDR1 is SGHRS and CDR2 YFSETQ. The CDR3 reads CASSSSPGRQGLYEQYF. DNA of the CDR3: TGCGCCAGCAGCTCAAGCCCCGGGAGACAGGGGCTCTACGAGCAGTACTTC.

The V call is TRBV5-1, the J call TRBJ2-2; 10 bases are a match to TRBD2. V lost 5 bases to trimming and J lost 3 bases; unmatched junction nucleotides: 10. The germline V gene encodes CDR1 SGHRS and CDR2 YFSETQ. The CDR3 consists of 17 residues. The chain's CDR3 is CASSCLAGDKDTGELFF. CDR3 coding DNA: TGCGCCAGCAGTTGCCTAGCGGGAGATAAGGACACCGGGGAGCTGTTTTTT. The full variable domain, completed using reference TRBV5-1 and TRBJ2-2, is KAGVTQTPRYLIKTRGQQVTLSCSPISGHRSVSWYQQTPGQGLQFLFEYFSETQRNKGNFPGRFSGRQFSNSRSEMNVSTLELGDSALYLCASSCLAGDKDTGELFFGEGSRLTVL.

The gene calls are TRBV7-6 and TRBJ2-7; D gene unclear. This CDR3 is 12 amino acids long. Trimming shortened V by 1 base and J by 6 bases, and 7 bases separated the two germline ends. Germline CDR1 reads SGHVS; CDR2 reads FNYEAQ. This CDR3 is CASSLVAREQYF. The CDR3 DNA is TGTGCCAGCAGCTTAGTAGCTCGCGAGCAGTACTTC. The whole variable domain, remainder taken from reference TRBV7-6 and TRBJ2-7, is GAGVSQSPRYKVTKRGQDVALRCDPISGHVSLYWYRQALGQGPEFLTYFNYEAQQDKSGLPNDRFSAERPEGSISTLTIQRTEQRDSAMYRCASSLVAREQYFGPGTRLTVT.

The V gene is TRBV7-8, the J gene TRBJ2-1, with D perhaps TRBD2 (6 bases). The V end lost 3 bases, the J end lost 0 bases, and 12 bases lay between the germline ends. The V gene's germline CDR1 is SGHVS and CDR2 FQNEAQ. CDR3 length equals 16 residues. As DNA, the CDR3 is TGTGCCAGCAGCTTCCGGGAGCCAAGCTCCTACAATGAGCAGTTCTTC. Its protein product is CASSFREPSSYNEQFF.

V is TRBV29-1 and J is TRBJ1-3, with D possibly TRBD1 on 6 matching bases. This CDR3 has 17 residues. CDR1 is SQVTM, CDR2 ANQGSEA, per germline. With 7 bases removed from V and 0 bases from J, the gap between germline ends came to 22 bases. As DNA, the CDR3 is TGCAGCGACGAGGGTCACCAGGGGCCCCTCTCTGGAAACACCATATATTTT. Amino acids: CSDEGHQGPLSGNTIYF.

The rearrangement links TRBV7-6 to TRBJ2-1; unclear D gene. Germline V gene sequence: CDR1 SGHVS, CDR2 FNYEAQ. This CDR3 has 17 amino acids. V shed 2 bases and J shed 10 bases, with 24 bases lying between them. CDR3 protein: CASSLKPGSQRIGEQFF. The CDR3 DNA sequence: TGTGCCAGCAGCTTAAAACCGGGTTCCCAAAGGATAGGGGAGCAGTTCTTC. The full variable domain, its missing parts supplied by reference TRBV7-6 and TRBJ2-1, is GAGVSQSPRYKVTKRGQDVALRCDPISGHVSLYWYRQALGQGPEFLTYFNYEAQQDKSGLPNDRFSAERPEGSISTLTIQRTEQRDSAMYRCASSLKPGSQRIGEQFFGPGTRLTVL.

Only a few counts were recorded for this clone. The genes are TRBV6-1 and TRBJ2-7; D could derive from TRBD1 or TRBD2 (5 bases each). V shed 4 bases and J shed 3 bases, with 13 bases lying between them. The germline V gene has CDR1 MNHNS and CDR2 SASEGT. There are 14 residues in the CDR3. CDR3: CASSGEGPHYEQYF. The DNA of the CDR3 is TGTGCCAGCAGTGGCGAGGGGCCGCACTACGAGCAGTACTTC.

The rearrangement joins TRBV4-1 to TRBJ1-3; D uncertain. The V gene's germline CDR1 is MGHRA and CDR2 YSYEKL. The CDR3 totals 16 residues. Between the trimmed V and J ends, which lost 0 bases and 6 bases, there was a span of 15 bases. The chain's CDR3 is CASSQEPDGVTNTIYF. The CDR3 DNA sequence: TGCGCCAGCAGCCAAGAACCAGACGGGGTGACAAACACCATATATTTT.

The chain employs TRBV13 and TRBJ2-1, with D unresolved. This CDR3 comprises 14 residues. Between the trimmed V and J ends, which lost 2 bases and 8 bases, there was a span of 13 bases. The V gene's germline CDR1 is PRHDT and CDR2 FYEKMQ (reference sequence). The CDR3 loop reads CASSLKVVSYEQFF. The CDR3 DNA is TGTGCCAGCAGCTTAAAGGTAGTATCTTATGAGCAGTTCTTC.

The rearrangement uses TRBV29-1 and TRBJ2-3; 10 bases are shared with TRBD2. Germline CDR1 is SQVTM and CDR2 is ANQGSEA. The CDR3 runs 15 residues. V gave up 3 bases and J gave up 5 bases; unmatched junction bases: 8. CDR3 in DNA: TGCAGCGTTGAGCCTAGCGGGGGTATTAGAGATACGCAGTATTTT. The encoded protein is CSVEPSGGIRDTQYF.

J is TRBJ2-7 and V is TRBV6-5, with a weak D call TRBD1 (5 bases). Trimming stripped 4 bases from V and 3 bases from J, with 13 bases between. This CDR3 comprises 14 residues. The germline V gene encodes CDR1 MNHEY and CDR2 SVGAGI. The CDR3 DNA reads as TGTGCCAGCAGTTTATATGGGGCGCACTACGAGCAGTACTTC. It codes for CASSLYGAHYEQYF.

The chain carries TRBV6-5 and TRBJ2-7; 9 bases agree with TRBD1. In germline, CDR1 is MNHEY, CDR2 SVGAGI. The CDR3 sequence is 15 residues long. The junction had 9 bases not matched to a gene; V was cut back by 2 bases and J by 7 bases. Written as DNA, the CDR3 is TGTGCCAGCAGTTACGAGGACAGGGGAAGTTGTGAGCAGTACTTC. This gives the protein CASSYEDRGSCEQYF.

V usage is TRBV29-1 and J usage is TRBJ2-5; D is perhaps TRBD1 (5 bases). From germline, CDR1 is SQVTM and CDR2 ANQGSEA. V lost 7 bases, J lost 3 bases, and 12 bases lay in between. CDR3 size: 12 residues. The CDR3 protein is CSAQGWEETQYF. CDR3 coding DNA: TGCAGCGCCCAGGGTTGGGAAGAGACCCAGTACTTC.

This chain uses TRBV7-8 with TRBJ2-2; D unresolved. The CDR3 loop spans 13 amino acids. V was clipped by 1 base and J by 5 bases, with 5 bases between them. The germline gives CDR1 SGHVS, CDR2 FQNEAQ. The CDR3 DNA sequence: TGTGCCAGCAGCTTAGTGCAGACCGGGGAGCTGTTTTTT. This codes for CASSLVQTGELFF.

The chain couples TRBV4-2 to TRBJ2-5; TRBD2 aligns across 8 bases. With the DNA end fitting TRBJ2-7 better, the J assignment may be wrong. There are 14 residues in the CDR3. Germline CDR1 reads LGHNA; CDR2 reads YNFKEQ. Written as DNA, the CDR3 is TGTGCCAGCAGAGGGGGACTAGGTTTCGACGAGCAGTACTTC. Translated, it gives CASRGGLGFDEQYF.

The J gene is TRBJ2-7, the V gene TRBV18; D is possibly TRBD1 or TRBD2 (5 bases each). V lost 3 bases, J lost 1 base, and 10 bases lay in between. This CDR3 is built from 14 residues. Germline CDR1 and CDR2: KGHSH and LQKENI. DNA for the CDR3: TGTGCCAGCTCACCTTCAGGGAGTTCCTACGAGCAGTACTTC. This codes for CASSPSGSSYEQYF.